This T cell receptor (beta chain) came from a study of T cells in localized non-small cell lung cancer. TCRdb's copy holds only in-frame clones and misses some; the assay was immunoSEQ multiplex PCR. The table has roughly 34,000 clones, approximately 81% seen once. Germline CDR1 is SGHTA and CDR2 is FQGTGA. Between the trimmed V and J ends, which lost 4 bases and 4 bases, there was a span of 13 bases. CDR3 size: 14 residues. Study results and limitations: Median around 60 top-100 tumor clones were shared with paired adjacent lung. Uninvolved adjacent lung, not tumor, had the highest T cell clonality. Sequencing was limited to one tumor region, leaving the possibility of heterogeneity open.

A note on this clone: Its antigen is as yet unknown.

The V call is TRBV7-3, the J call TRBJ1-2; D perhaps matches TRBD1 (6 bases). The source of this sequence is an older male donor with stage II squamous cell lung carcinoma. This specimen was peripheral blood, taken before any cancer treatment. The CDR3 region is CASSSPGQGYGYTF. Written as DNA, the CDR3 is TGTGCCAGCAGCTCCCCGGGACAAGGCTATGGCTACACCTTC.